The table lists the clone carrying this T cell receptor beta chain with a few counts. The data are from a study of control samples from healthy donors and cancer patients. The table came from immunoSEQ multiplex PCR; TCRdb's copy has only in-frame clones and leaves some out. Among 350,000 to 450,000 clones, around nine tenths were seen once, and the ten largest hold around 6.4%. There are 16 residues in the CDR3. V dropped 4 bases and J dropped 3; count of bases not matched to a gene: 9. The germline V gene has CDR1 LGHDT and CDR2 YNNKEL (reference sequence). The J gene is TRBJ1-1, the V gene TRBV3-1 (or the pseudogene TRBV3-2), with 9 bases lining up with TRBD1. This TCR derives from a middle-aged man with head and neck cancer. The specimen sequenced was PBMCs. This chain's CDR3 is CASSRGTGKRDTEAFF. The DNA for the CDR3 is TGTGCCAGCAGCCGCGGGACAGGGAAAAGGGACACTGAAGCTTTCTTT.